This T cell receptor (beta chain) was recorded in a study of blood T cell repertoires in COVID-19. Study in general: Acute and convalescent COVID-19 specimens originated in the United States, Italy and Spain. Sample material is recorded as cDNA or gDNA derived from T cells, B-cell-depleted T cells, or PBMCs.

Assay used: immunoSEQ multiplex PCR; TCRdb lists only in-frame clones, some missing. The sample records more than 150,000 clones, roughly 84% being singletons. The germline V and J ends were trimmed by 8 bases and 6 bases, with 16 bases remaining between them. Germline V lookup: CDR1 SNHLY, CDR2 FYNNEI. The CDR3 covers 14 residues. This receptor was identified in a man aged 45 to 65 with active or convalescent COVID-19. Sequenced sample: peripheral blood. V and J are TRBV2 and TRBJ1-4; no clear D. The CDR3 loop reads CASASSTRDEKLFF. As DNA, the CDR3 is TGTGCCAGCGCTTCGTCCACCCGGGATGAAAAACTGTTTTTT.